The 32 T cell receptor beta chains presented below share a single source sample, sequenced in a study of cytomegalovirus exposure and HLA in healthy donors. The PCR made use of 60 Vbeta and 13 Jbeta primers. Method: immunoSEQ multiplex PCR; TCRdb's copy keeps in-frame clones and lacks some. The data show 100,000 or so clones, roughly 80% seen once. Sequencing input: PBMCs. These receptor sequences come from a female donor in good health and CMV-seropositive.

The rearrangement joins TRBV6-1 to TRBJ1-1; a possible D gene is TRBD1 (5 bases). Per germline, CDR1 MNHNS and CDR2 SASEGT. Trimming pared 5 bases from V and 1 base from J, leaving 14 bases between. The CDR3 runs to 15 residues. This chain's CDR3 is CASSPRVRANTEAFF. The DNA of the CDR3 is TGTGCCAGCAGTCCCCGGGTCAGGGCGAACACTGAAGCTTTCTTT.

This chain uses TRBV18 with TRBJ1-1; 9 positions match TRBD1. J gave up 1 base and V 4 bases, and 4 bases lay outside the gene matches. The CDR3 extends over 15 amino acids. The germline V gene encodes CDR1 KGHSH and CDR2 LQKENI. The CDR3, as DNA: TGTGCCAGCTCACTCTCGACAGGGGGGAACACTGAAGCTTTCTTT. Translating gives CASSLSTGGNTEAFF. Drawing the rest from reference TRBV18 and TRBJ1-1, the complete variable domain is NAGVMQNPRHLVRRRGQEARLRCSPMKGHSHVYWYRQLPEEGLKFMVYLQKENIIDESGMPKERFSAEFPKEGPSILRIQQVVRGDSAAYFCASSLSTGGNTEAFFGQGTRLTVV.

The rearrangement links TRBV7-2 to TRBJ1-2; possible D gene TRBD1, 6 bases. This CDR3 comprises 16 residues. V dropped 6 bases and J dropped 6 bases, with 23 bases sitting between them. Germline loops: CDR1 SGHTA, CDR2 FQGNSA. CDR3 region: CASSTFGGLLSHGYTF. The CDR3 DNA is TGTGCCAGCAGTACGTTTGGGGGCCTATTATCCCATGGCTACACCTTC.

The rearrangement joins TRBV6-5 to TRBJ1-6; D gene ambiguous. The CDR3 is 16 amino acids. Germline lookup yields CDR1 MNHEY and CDR2 SVGAGI. V gave up 2 bases and J gave up 3 bases, with 11 bases separating them. The CDR3 sequence is CASSYQSPYYNSPLHF. Written as DNA, the CDR3 is TGTGCCAGCAGTTACCAGTCCCCGTACTATAATTCACCCCTCCACTTT.

V is TRBV19 and J is TRBJ1-5; D not certain. Germline CDR1 reads LNHDA; CDR2 reads SQIVND (reference sequence). This CDR3 comprises 16 residues. V lost 0 bases and J 3 bases, leaving 12 bases between the germline ends. CDR3 protein: CASSIDLNRFNQPQHF. CDR3 nucleotide sequence: TGTGCCAGTAGTATAGATCTTAACAGATTCAATCAGCCCCAGCATTTT. The full variable domain, its missing parts supplied by reference TRBV19 and TRBJ1-5, is DGGITQSPKYLFRKEGQNVTLSCEQNLNHDAMYWYRQDPGQGLRLIYYSQIVNDFQKGDIAEGYSVSREKKESFPLTVTSAQKNPTAFYLCASSIDLNRFNQPQHFGDGTRLSIL.

This clone has just a few counts. The chain joins TRBV5-1 to TRBJ1-2; D perhaps matches TRBD1 (6 bases). Germline loops: CDR1 SGHRS, CDR2 YFSETQ. Trimming cost V 0 bases and J 5 bases, with 11 bases left between them. CDR3 size: 14 residues. The CDR3 spells CASSLEGGRYGYTF. Written as DNA, the CDR3 is TGCGCCAGCAGCTTGGAGGGGGGGCGGTATGGCTACACCTTC.

The J gene is TRBJ1-2, the V gene TRBV7-9, with 7 bases identical to TRBD1. Germline-derived CDR1 and CDR2 are SEHNR and FQNEAQ (reference sequence). This CDR3 comprises 16 residues. The junction had 15 bases not matched to a gene; V was cut back by 3 bases and J by 8 bases. In DNA, the CDR3 is TGTGCCAGCAGCTTCTCTAACCAAGGGGGCGCAGGGGGCTACACCTTC. Amino acid sequence: CASSFSNQGGAGGYTF.

V usage is TRBV18 and J usage is TRBJ1-3; 7 bases are a match to TRBD1. After removal of 3 bases from V and 0 bases from J, the junction contained 5 bases not matched to a gene. Germline V CDR1 and CDR2: KGHSH, LQKENI. The CDR3 spans 16 residues. In DNA, the CDR3 is TGTGCCAGCTCACCGGGGACAGCCCGCTCTGGAAACACCATATATTTT. Its translation is CASSPGTARSGNTIYF.

The chain uses TRBV2 and TRBJ2-5; 8 bases are shared with TRBD2. CDR3 length equals 15 residues. The germline V gene has CDR1 SNHLY and CDR2 FYNNEI. Trimming at V came to 6 bases and at J to 1 base, leaving 7 bases not matched to a gene. The CDR3: CASRRVRGGQETQYF. Here the CDR3 DNA reads TGTGCCAGCAGGAGAGTACGGGGGGGCCAAGAGACCCAGTACTTC.

V gene TRBV2 combines with J gene TRBJ2-5, with 11 bases matching TRBD1. The CDR3 spans 14 residues. CDR1 is SNHLY, CDR2 FYNNEI, per germline. Trimming took 7 bases from V and 5 from J; bases not matched to a gene: 6. The CDR3, as DNA: TGTGCCAGCACCGGACAGGGGGCGAGGGAGACCCAGTACTTC. Protein: CASTGQGARETQYF.

The chain links TRBV2 to TRBJ2-1; possibly TRBD1 for D (6 bases). The CDR3 has 13 amino acids. Trimming took off 6 bases at V and 7 bases at J, with 13 bases between the two ends. Germline CDR1 and CDR2: SNHLY and FYNNEI. In nucleotides, the CDR3 is TGTGCCAGCAGGGGGGCTGGAAAAAATGAGCAGTTCTTC. Residues: CASRGAGKNEQFF.

The chain links TRBV11-2 to TRBJ2-5; no reliable D call. This CDR3 is 15 amino acids long. Trimming took off 1 base at V and 5 bases at J, with 14 bases between the two ends. Germline V gene sequence: CDR1 SGHAT, CDR2 FQNNGV. CDR3 DNA: TGTGCCAGCAGCTTAGCGCAGGATTTTCAGGAGACCCAGTACTTC. Translating gives CASSLAQDFQETQYF.

The chain joins TRBV5-4 to TRBJ2-1; TRBD1 aligns across 10 bases. Germline V gene data show CDR1 as SGHNT and CDR2 as YYREEE (reference sequence). The CDR3 contains 16 residues. With 2 bases clipped from V and 4 bases from J, the junction kept 6 bases outside the gene matches. CDR3 residues: CASSLPGTGDYNEQFF. For the CDR3, the DNA is TGTGCCAGCAGCTTACCCGGGACAGGGGATTACAATGAGCAGTTCTTC.

The chain joins TRBV6-6 to TRBJ2-2, with 8 bases matching TRBD2. Germline V gives CDR1 MNHNY, CDR2 SVGAGI (reference sequence). With 4 bases clipped from V and 2 bases from J, the junction kept 6 bases outside the gene matches. This CDR3 has 16 residues. For the CDR3, the DNA is TGTGCCAGCAGTTTGGCGGGGGGCCCAAACACCGGGGAGCTGTTTTTT. Translated: CASSLAGGPNTGELFF.

The rearrangement joins TRBV7-9 to TRBJ2-5; TRBD1 matches at 9 bases. Trimming took 6 bases from V and 5 from J; bases not matched to a gene: 10. The CDR3 loop spans 15 amino acids. From germline, CDR1 is SEHNR and CDR2 FQNEAQ (reference sequence). The chain's CDR3 is CASSWATGGGETQYF. In DNA, the CDR3 is TGTGCCAGCAGTTGGGCGACAGGGGGTGGGGAGACCCAGTACTTC.

The chain combines TRBV6-5 with TRBJ1-3, with TRBD1 matching 11 bases. This CDR3 contains 15 residues. The junction had 5 bases not matched to a gene; V was cut back by 6 bases and J by 4 bases. Germline V gene sequence: CDR1 MNHEY, CDR2 SVGAGI. The CDR3 here is CASSHGTGGGNTIYF. In DNA, the CDR3 is TGTGCCAGCAGCCATGGGACAGGGGGAGGAAACACCATATATTTT.

The chain joins TRBV11-2 to TRBJ1-2; D unresolved. Per germline, CDR1 SGHAT and CDR2 FQNNGV. V gave up 4 bases and J gave up 2 bases, with 17 bases separating them. The length of the CDR3 is 16 residues. The CDR3 DNA follows: TGTGCCAGCAGCTCCGTTTCGGGAGGACCCAACTATGGCTACACCTTC. Its translation: CASSSVSGGPNYGYTF.

V usage is TRBV6-6 and J usage is TRBJ2-2, with D possibly TRBD1 on 6 matching bases. Looked up from germline, CDR1 is MNHNY and CDR2 is SVGAGI (reference sequence). Trimming pared 2 bases from V and 4 bases from J, leaving 14 bases between. This CDR3 comprises 16 residues. CDR3 region: CASSYVQGMGTGELFF. DNA of the CDR3: TGTGCCAGCAGTTACGTTCAGGGGATGGGCACCGGGGAGCTGTTTTTT.

The chain has TRBV11-1 and TRBJ2-2; 7 positions match TRBD2. Germline values: CDR1 SGHAT, CDR2 FQDESV (reference sequence). The CDR3 length is 17 residues. V shed 5 bases, J shed 1 base, and the junction held 10 bases outside the gene matches. The CDR3 region is CASSRKGGVLNTGELFF. In DNA, the CDR3 is TGTGCCAGCAGCCGGAAGGGAGGGGTCTTGAACACCGGGGAGCTGTTTTTT.

The sample holds a few counts of this clone. The chain carries TRBV6-5 and TRBJ1-4; D is unclear. From germline, CDR1 is MNHEY and CDR2 SVGAGI. Trimming left V 11 bases short and J 0 bases short, with 16 bases between. The CDR3 consists of 15 residues. The CDR3: CAASPGGSTNEKLFF. CDR3 nucleotide sequence: TGTGCCGCGAGCCCAGGCGGGTCAACTAATGAAAAACTGTTTTTT.

This rearrangement joins TRBV29-1 to TRBJ2-3; TRBD1 aligns across 8 bases. V shed 1 base, J shed 3 bases, and the junction held 9 bases outside the gene matches. The CDR3 length is 16 residues. CDR1 is SQVTM, CDR2 ANQGSEA, per germline. Here the CDR3 DNA reads TGCAGCGTTGAAGGAGGACAGGGTCTGGGGACAGATACGCAGTATTTT. Its protein product is CSVEGGQGLGTDTQYF.

DNA of the CDR3: TGCAGCGTTGCTAGGACAGAACAAAACATTCAGTACTTC. Amino acids: CSVARTEQNIQYF. This chain uses TRBV29-1 with TRBJ2-4, with D maybe TRBD1 (6 bases). The CDR3 is 13 residues long. The germline V gene encodes CDR1 SQVTM and CDR2 ANQGSEA. The ends were cut back, 4 bases at V and 5 bases at J, with 12 bases in the middle.

The rearrangement uses TRBV4-2 and TRBJ1-4; TRBD1 matches 7 bases. This CDR3 contains 16 residues. CDR1 is LGHNA, CDR2 YNFKEQ, per germline. V lost 4 bases and J lost 6; bases outside the gene matches: 11. CDR3 sequence reads: CASSPGGRTGDEKLFF. CDR3 DNA: TGTGCCAGCAGCCCAGGAGGAAGAACAGGGGATGAAAAACTGTTTTTT.

The chain is built from TRBV11-2 and TRBJ2-5; 12 bases line up with TRBD2. The CDR3 loop spans 16 amino acids. Trimming cost V 5 bases and J 4 bases; bases outside gene matches: 8. CDR1 SGHAT and CDR2 FQNNGV come from the germline V gene. CDR3 sequence reads: CASSPDLAGGAETQYF. CDR3 in DNA: TGTGCCAGCAGCCCAGACCTAGCGGGAGGGGCAGAGACCCAGTACTTC.

The chain combines TRBV27 with TRBJ2-3; D is ambiguous. The CDR3 totals 12 residues. V lost 5 bases and J lost 2, with 5 bases in between. Germline values: CDR1 MNHEY, CDR2 SMNVEV (reference sequence). In DNA, the CDR3 is TGTGCCAGCAGTCCTCCCACAGATACGCAGTATTTT. Its translation is CASSPPTDTQYF.

In regard to this clone: Other nucleotide sequences from this sample produce the same CDR3. This chain uses TRBV27 with TRBJ1-5, with a weak D call TRBD1 (5 bases). V lost 0 bases, J lost 5 bases, and 5 bases lay in between. Per the germline V gene, CDR1 is MNHEY and CDR2 is SMNVEV (reference sequence). The CDR3 consists of 13 residues. The CDR3 region has the DNA TGTGCCAGCAGTTTATCCAGGGATCAGCCCCAGCATTTT. Its translation: CASSLSRDQPQHF.

V and J are TRBV19 and TRBJ2-5; D perhaps matches TRBD1 (6 bases). CDR3 size: 15 residues. In germline, CDR1 is LNHDA, CDR2 SQIVND (reference sequence). The V end was cut by 4 bases, the J end by 2 bases, with 14 bases between. The CDR3 sequence: CASSTRRDTQETQYF. The CDR3 DNA is TGTGCCAGTAGTACAAGACGGGACACTCAAGAGACCCAGTACTTC.

The table lists this clone with a few counts. CDR3: CASSWEPTGSFYGYTF. CDR3 DNA: TGTGCCAGCAGCTGGGAACCGACAGGGAGCTTCTATGGCTACACCTTC. The genes are TRBV27 and TRBJ1-2; 7 bases map to TRBD1. The V gene end was trimmed by 6 bases and the J gene end by 4 bases; junction bases not matched to a gene: 14. The CDR3 has 16 residues. Germline V CDR1 and CDR2: MNHEY, SMNVEV (reference sequence).

This clone was seen just once. The genes are TRBV5-5 and TRBJ1-5, with 9 positions matching TRBD1. J lost 0 bases, V lost 4 bases, and 2 bases had no gene match. There are 15 residues in the CDR3. CDR1 and CDR2 from the germline V gene are SGHKS and YYEKEE (reference sequence). The CDR3 coding sequence is TGTGCCAGCAGCCGGACAGGGGATAGCAATCAGCCCCAGCATTTT. This sequence encodes CASSRTGDSNQPQHF.

The CDR3 DNA is TGCGCCAGCAGCCCCCTCAATAGGATCGCTAGGGAGCAGTACTTC. Residues: CASSPLNRIAREQYF. The chain is built from TRBV4-1 and TRBJ2-7; unclear D gene. V was trimmed by 4 bases and J by 7 bases, leaving 20 bases between them. Germline V gene lookup returns CDR1 MGHRA and CDR2 YSYEKL. The CDR3 runs 15 residues.

The gene calls are TRBV2 and TRBJ2-1; 11 bases agree with TRBD2. CDR1 and CDR2 (germline): SNHLY, FYNNEI. The V and J ends lost 2 bases and 8 bases, in that order; junction bases with no gene match: 5. The CDR3 runs to 15 residues. CDR3 region: CASSERLAGGYEQFF. The DNA of the CDR3 is TGTGCCAGCAGTGAACGTCTAGCGGGGGGCTATGAGCAGTTCTTC.

This clone was seen more than once but under ten times. The chain is built from TRBV18 and TRBJ1-1, with 9 bases lining up with TRBD1. After removal of 0 bases from V and 5 bases from J, the junction contained 7 bases not matched to a gene. The CDR3 covers 16 residues. Germline assignment: CDR1 KGHSH and CDR2 LQKENI. The CDR3 coding sequence is TGTGCCAGCTCACCACCGGCGGGACAGGGATCTACTGAAGCTTTCTTT. This translates into CASSPPAGQGSTEAFF.